The clone carrying this TCR beta chain was counted a single time. The assay was immunoSEQ multiplex PCR, and TCRdb's table has in-frame clones only and misses some. The data contain 280,000 or so clones, approximately 83% of them singletons. These data originate in a study of blood T cell repertoires in COVID-19. Study background: Material from acute and convalescent COVID-19 was sourced from the United States, Italy and Spain. T cells, B-cell-depleted T cells, or PBMCs provided the cDNA or gDNA that served as material.

There are 15 residues in the CDR3. J lost 4 bases, V lost 3 bases, and 6 bases had no gene match. Germline CDR1 is KGHDR and CDR2 is SFDVKD. The chain uses TRBV24-1 and TRBJ2-5; 8 bases map to TRBD1. The TCR was taken from a man younger than 45 who had recovered from COVID-19. The sequencing sample was made of PBMCs or T cells enriched from blood (not recorded which). The CDR3 is CATSDPTGAGETQYF. The CDR3 region has the DNA TGTGCCACCAGTGATCCGACAGGGGCGGGAGAGACCCAGTACTTC.